The 6 T cell receptor beta chains given below trace back to one sample, sequenced in a study of T cells in Graves' hyperthyroidism and ophthalmopathy. Regions amplified from RNA transcripts were the TCR beta CDR3 regions. RT-PCR in the first round (using the HTBI primer set) targeted the TCR CDR3. TCRdb called the multiplex PCR reads again in MiXCR, with one record for every CDR3 protein. The data show a few hundred thousand distinct CDR3 sequences, around 16% seen once. The sequenced material came from blood. The receptor source for this set is a young woman with Graves' hyperthyroidism that later progressed to Graves' ophthalmopathy.

This clonotype was seen repeatedly, ten times or more. The chain combines TRBV7-2 with TRBJ2-5; no reliable D call. V lost 5 bases, J lost 13 bases, and 11 bases lay in between. CDR1 SGHTA and CDR2 FQGNSA come from the germline V gene. The CDR3 consists of 10 residues. CDR3 DNA: TGTGCCAGCAGCCCGGAGTTACGGTACTTC. Its translation: CASSPELRYF.

This sequence joins TRBV14 and TRBJ2-7, with 8 bases that match TRBD2. The CDR3 is 18 residues long. Germline V gene data show CDR1 as SGHDN and CDR2 as FVKESK. Losses at the gene ends were 4 bases for V and 0 bases for J; bases not matched to a gene: 14. This CDR3 reads CASSLASGRSLFSYEQYF. The CDR3 DNA reads TGTGCCAGCAGCCTTGCCAGCGGGAGAAGTCTATTCTCCTACGAGCAGTACTTC.

As to this clonotype: This could be a read error, since a much larger clone is one nucleotide away. The chain employs TRBV20-1 and TRBJ1-1; D perhaps matches TRBD1 (5 bases). In germline, CDR1 is DFQATT, CDR2 SNEGSKA (reference sequence). The CDR3 contains 15 residues. The CDR3 DNA sequence: TGCAGTGCTAGAGTTTGGCCCCACCGGGGGTCTGAAGTTTTCTTT. Protein: CSARVWPHRGSEVFF.

This clonotype was counted a few times. The chain uses TRBV19 and TRBJ2-7; D gene ambiguous. V was clipped by 0 bases and J by 3 bases, with 18 bases between them. Per germline, CDR1 LNHDA and CDR2 SQIVND (reference sequence). This CDR3 contains 17 residues. The CDR3 spells CASSIDSGRQVVYEQYF. The CDR3 region has the DNA TGTGCCAGTAGTATAGATTCAGGCCGCCAGGTCGTCTACGAGCAGTACTTC.

This clonotype was detected many times. The V call is TRBV7-2, the J call TRBJ2-5, with 8 bases that match TRBD2. J gave up 7 bases and V 5 bases, and 12 bases lay outside the gene matches. The CDR3 totals 15 residues. CDR1 SGHTA and CDR2 FQGNSA come from the germline V gene. The DNA for the CDR3 is TGTGCCAGCAGCCAGCTAGCGGGCGCCGGTGGGACCCAGTACTTC. Its protein product is CASSQLAGAGGTQYF.

The J gene is TRBJ2-5, the V gene TRBV6-2 or TRBV6-3, with 7 nucleotides matching TRBD1. CDR1 and CDR2 (germline): MNHEY, SVGEGT. V shed 5 bases, J shed 4 bases, and the junction held 7 bases outside the gene matches. The CDR3 length is 14 residues. CDR3 region: CASSRTGVGETQYF. The CDR3, as DNA: TGTGCCAGCAGTCGCACAGGGGTGGGAGAGACCCAGTACTTC.